The 9 T cell receptor beta chains listed next were all sequenced from one sample in a study of blood T cell repertoires in COVID-19. Data came from immunoSEQ multiplex PCR; TCRdb stores just in-frame clones and leaves some out. In the table there are over 200,000 clones, roughly four fifths of which are singletons. The sample comprised peripheral blood. The receptor set was obtained from a man in his fifties or sixties with active or convalescent COVID-19.

The chain recombines TRBV27 with TRBJ2-7, with 12 bases aligning to TRBD1. The CDR3 extends over 18 amino acids. Germline CDR1 is MNHEY and CDR2 is SMNVEV (reference sequence). V trimming: 6 bases; J trimming: 6 bases; junction bases outside the gene matches: 18. The CDR3 loop reads CASSRISVLGTGGVEQYF. The CDR3 bases are TGTGCCAGCAGCCGAATTAGTGTCCTGGGGACAGGGGGCGTCGAGCAGTACTTC.

CDR3 DNA: TGTGCCTGGAGCAGAGGGGGAGACACTGAAGCTTTCTTT. Amino acids: CAWSRGGDTEAFF. The chain recombines TRBV30 with TRBJ1-1; the D gene is possibly TRBD1 (6 bases). Trimming took 3 bases from V and 3 from J, leaving 11 bases between them. The CDR3 length is 13 residues. The germline CDR1 and CDR2 sequences are GTSNPN and SVGIG (reference sequence).

This clone has a single count. The rearrangement uses TRBV27 and TRBJ1-2; D is unclear. This CDR3 has 14 amino acids. The V end was cut by 0 bases, the J end by 7 bases, with 12 bases between. Germline V gene data show CDR1 as MNHEY and CDR2 as SMNVEV (reference sequence). The CDR3 region has the DNA TGTGCCAGCAGTTTATCGGCGGTCTTAACTGGCTACACCTTC. Encoded protein: CASSLSAVLTGYTF.

Note on this clone: An end of the junction does not agree with germline; a read error may underlie this. The chain couples TRBV20-1 to TRBJ1-2; no clear D gene. The V gene's germline CDR1 is DFQATT and CDR2 SNEGSKA (reference sequence). CDR3 length: 10 amino acids. The CDR3 coding sequence is TGCAGTGCTAATACCCTGACTAACTCCTTC. Its protein is CSANTLTNSF.

The chain recombines TRBV19 with TRBJ1-6, with a tentative D call TRBD1 (6 bases). The CDR3 length is 13 residues. V was cut by 11 bases and J by 5 bases, with 13 bases left in between. CDR1 is LNHDA and CDR2 is SQIVND in the germline V gene (reference sequence). CDR3 residues: CAGGQTDNSPLHF. CDR3 DNA sequence: TGTGCCGGAGGACAGACTGATAATTCACCCCTCCACTTT.

V and J are TRBV28 and TRBJ1-1, with 7 nucleotides matching TRBD1. The CDR3 is 13 residues long. V gave up 6 bases and J gave up 4 bases; unmatched junction bases: 5. CDR1 and CDR2 (germline): MDHEN, SYDVKM. CDR3 sequence reads: CASREGGVTEAFF. In DNA, the CDR3 is TGTGCCAGCAGGGAAGGGGGCGTCACTGAAGCTTTCTTT.

The rearrangement links TRBV6-5 to TRBJ2-4; D perhaps matches TRBD1 (5 bases). Germline V gene data show CDR1 as MNHEY and CDR2 as SVGAGI. The CDR3 has 11 amino acids. Trimming stripped 7 bases from V and 7 bases from J, with 8 bases between. The CDR3 bases are TGTGCCAGCACGGCAGGGAACATTCAGTACTTC. Translating it yields CASTAGNIQYF.

Only a few counts were recorded for this clone. Other DNA sequences in this sample translate to the same CDR3. The genes are TRBV5-6 and TRBJ1-2; D gene uncertain. This CDR3 spans 13 amino acids. Germline CDR1 SGHDT, CDR2 YYEEEE. Deletions cut 1 base from V and 4 bases from J, with 8 bases between. The CDR3 coding sequence is TGTGCCAGCAGCTTGAATGGCCTCTATGGCTACACCTTC. Residues: CASSLNGLYGYTF.

This clone occurred once. This chain uses TRBV19 with TRBJ2-7; TRBD1 matches at 7 bases. V shed 5 bases, J shed 3 bases, and the junction held 16 bases outside the gene matches. This CDR3 has 17 residues. Germline assignment: CDR1 LNHDA and CDR2 SQIVND (reference sequence). As DNA, the CDR3 is TGTGCCAGTAGTCAGCGCCCCCTTTGGGACAGAGACTACGAGCAGTACTTC. Its translation: CASSQRPLWDRDYEQYF. Looking up the rest from reference TRBV19 and TRBJ2-7 gives the full variable domain: DGGITQSPKYLFRKEGQNVTLSCEQNLNHDAMYWYRQDPGQGLRLIYYSQIVNDFQKGDIAEGYSVSREKKESFPLTVTSAQKNPTAFYLCASSQRPLWDRDYEQYFGPGTRLTVT.